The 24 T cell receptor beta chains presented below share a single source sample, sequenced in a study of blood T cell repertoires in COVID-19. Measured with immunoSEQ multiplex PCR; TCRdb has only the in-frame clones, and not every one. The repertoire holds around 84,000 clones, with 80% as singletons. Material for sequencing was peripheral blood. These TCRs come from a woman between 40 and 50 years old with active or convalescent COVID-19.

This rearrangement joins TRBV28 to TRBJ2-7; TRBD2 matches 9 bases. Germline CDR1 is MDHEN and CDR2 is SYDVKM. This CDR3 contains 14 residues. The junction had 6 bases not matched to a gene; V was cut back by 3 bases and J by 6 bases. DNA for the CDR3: TGTGCCAGCAGTTTTTCTAGCGGGGTTCCCGAGCAGTACTTC. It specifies CASSFSSGVPEQYF.

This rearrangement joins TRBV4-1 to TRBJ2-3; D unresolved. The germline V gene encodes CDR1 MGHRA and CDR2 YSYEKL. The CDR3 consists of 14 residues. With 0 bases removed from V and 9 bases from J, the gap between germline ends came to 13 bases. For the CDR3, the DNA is TGCGCCAGCAGCCAAGAATCGGAGCTTGGGACGCAGTATTTT. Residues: CASSQESELGTQYF.

This CDR3 is CATSENRLARTDTQYF. Here the CDR3 DNA reads TGTGCCACCAGTGAGAACAGACTAGCGAGGACAGATACGCAGTATTTT. V usage is TRBV24-1 and J usage is TRBJ2-3; 8 nucleotides match TRBD2. The CDR3 sequence is 16 residues long. The J segment lost 3 bases and the V segment lost 4 bases, leaving 8 bases of the junction unmatched. The germline V gene has CDR1 KGHDR and CDR2 SFDVKD.

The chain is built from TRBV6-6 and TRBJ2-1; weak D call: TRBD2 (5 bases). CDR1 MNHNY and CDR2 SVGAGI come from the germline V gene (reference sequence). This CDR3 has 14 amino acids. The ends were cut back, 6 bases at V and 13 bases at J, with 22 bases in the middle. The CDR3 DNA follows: TGTGCCAGCAGCCCTCGCCCCTTTAGCGACGATCAGTTCTTC. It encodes CASSPRPFSDDQFF.

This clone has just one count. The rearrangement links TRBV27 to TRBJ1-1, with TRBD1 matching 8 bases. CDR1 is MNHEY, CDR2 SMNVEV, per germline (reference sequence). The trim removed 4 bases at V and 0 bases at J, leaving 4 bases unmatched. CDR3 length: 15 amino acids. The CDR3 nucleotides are TGTGCCAGCAGTTCCCCGACAGGGGTGAACACTGAAGCTTTCTTT. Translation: CASSSPTGVNTEAFF.

The DNA for the CDR3 is TGTGCCAGCAGTCGTGTGTCAGATACGCAGTATTTT. It encodes CASSRVSDTQYF. This rearrangement joins TRBV3-1 (or the pseudogene TRBV3-2) to TRBJ2-3; D is uncertain. The CDR3 extends over 12 amino acids. Trimming left V 6 bases short and J 4 bases short, with 8 bases between. CDR1 is LGHDT and CDR2 is YNNKEL in the germline V gene (reference sequence).

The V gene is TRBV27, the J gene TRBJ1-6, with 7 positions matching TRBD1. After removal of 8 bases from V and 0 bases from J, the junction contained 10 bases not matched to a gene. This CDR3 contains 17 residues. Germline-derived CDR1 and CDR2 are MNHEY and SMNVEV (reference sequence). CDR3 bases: TGTGCCAGCGCACAACAGGGGAAGAGCTCCTATAATTCACCCCTCCACTTT. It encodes CASAQQGKSSYNSPLHF.

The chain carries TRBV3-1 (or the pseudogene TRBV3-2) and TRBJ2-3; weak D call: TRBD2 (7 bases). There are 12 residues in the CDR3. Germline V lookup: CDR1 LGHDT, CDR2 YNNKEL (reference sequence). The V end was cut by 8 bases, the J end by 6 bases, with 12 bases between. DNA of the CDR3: TGTGCCAGCGAAGGGGGGGGCGATACGCAGTATTTT. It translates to CASEGGGDTQYF.

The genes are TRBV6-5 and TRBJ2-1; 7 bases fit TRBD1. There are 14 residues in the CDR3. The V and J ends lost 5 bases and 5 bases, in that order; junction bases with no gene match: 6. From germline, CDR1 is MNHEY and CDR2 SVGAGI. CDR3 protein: CASSQQGSNNEQFF. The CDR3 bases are TGTGCCAGCAGTCAACAGGGGTCCAACAATGAGCAGTTCTTC.

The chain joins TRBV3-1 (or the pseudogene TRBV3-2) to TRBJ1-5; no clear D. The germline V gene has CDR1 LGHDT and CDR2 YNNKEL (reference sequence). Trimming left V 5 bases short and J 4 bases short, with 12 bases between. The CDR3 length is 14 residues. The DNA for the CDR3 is TGTGCCAGCAGCACTAAGTACCGGAATCAGCCCCAGCATTTT. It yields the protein CASSTKYRNQPQHF.

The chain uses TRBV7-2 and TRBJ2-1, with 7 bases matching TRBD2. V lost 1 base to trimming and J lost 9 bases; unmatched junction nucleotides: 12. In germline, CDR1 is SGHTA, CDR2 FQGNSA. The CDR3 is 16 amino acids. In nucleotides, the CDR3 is TGTGCCAGCAGCTTAGTGGCGGGGGACCCGGCGGGTGAGCAGTTCTTC. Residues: CASSLVAGDPAGEQFF.

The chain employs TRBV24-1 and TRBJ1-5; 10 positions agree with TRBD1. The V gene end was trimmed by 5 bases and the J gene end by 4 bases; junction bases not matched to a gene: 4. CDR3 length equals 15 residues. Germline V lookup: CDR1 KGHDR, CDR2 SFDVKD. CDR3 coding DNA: TGTGCCACCAGTGCCACGGGACAGGGGAATCAGCCCCAGCATTTT. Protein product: CATSATGQGNQPQHF.

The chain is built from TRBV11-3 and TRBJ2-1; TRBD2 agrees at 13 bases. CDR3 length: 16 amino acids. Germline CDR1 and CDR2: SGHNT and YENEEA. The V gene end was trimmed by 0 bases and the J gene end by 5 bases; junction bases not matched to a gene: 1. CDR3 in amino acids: CASSLEGTSGNNEQFF. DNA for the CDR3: TGTGCCAGCAGCTTAGAGGGGACTAGCGGGAACAATGAGCAGTTCTTC. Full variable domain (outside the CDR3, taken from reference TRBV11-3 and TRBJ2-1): EAGVVQSPRYKIIEKKQPVAFWCNPISGHNTLYWYLQNLGQGPELLIRYENEEAVDDSQLPKDRFSAERLKGVDSTLKIQPAELGDSAVYLCASSLEGTSGNNEQFFGPGTRLTVL.

The CDR3: CASSPLAGGSYEQYF. CDR3 bases: TGCGCCAGCAGCCCACTGGCAGGGGGCTCCTACGAGCAGTACTTC. This chain joins TRBV4-1 and TRBJ2-7, with 7 bases that match TRBD1. CDR3 length equals 15 residues. CDR1 and CDR2 (germline): MGHRA, YSYEKL. V dropped 4 bases and J dropped 0; count of bases not matched to a gene: 6.

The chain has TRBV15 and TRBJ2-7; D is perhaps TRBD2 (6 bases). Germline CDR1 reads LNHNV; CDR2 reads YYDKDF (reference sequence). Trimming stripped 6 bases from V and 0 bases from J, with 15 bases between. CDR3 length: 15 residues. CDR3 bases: TGTGCCACCAGGGAGGGCGGGATCGGCTCCTACGAGCAGTACTTC. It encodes CATREGGIGSYEQYF.

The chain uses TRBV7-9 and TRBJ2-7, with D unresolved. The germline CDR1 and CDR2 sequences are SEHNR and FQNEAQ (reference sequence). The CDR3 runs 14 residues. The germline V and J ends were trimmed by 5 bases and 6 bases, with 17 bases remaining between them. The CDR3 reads CASSPVQRSGEQYF. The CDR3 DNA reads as TGTGCCAGCAGCCCCGTCCAGAGATCGGGCGAGCAGTACTTC. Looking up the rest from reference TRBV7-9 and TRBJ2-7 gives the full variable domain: DTGVSQNPRHKITKRGQNVTFRCDPISEHNRLYWYRQTLGQGPEFLTYFQNEAQLEKSRLLSDRFSAERPKGSFSTLEIQRTEQGDSAMYLCASSPVQRSGEQYFGPGTRLTVT.

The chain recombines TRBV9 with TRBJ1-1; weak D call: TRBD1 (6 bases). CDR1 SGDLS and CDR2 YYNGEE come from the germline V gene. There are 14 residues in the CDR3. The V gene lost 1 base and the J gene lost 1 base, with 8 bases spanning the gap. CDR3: CASSVSGENTEAFF. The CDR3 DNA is TGTGCCAGCAGCGTATCAGGGGAGAACACTGAAGCTTTCTTT.

CDR3 bases: TGTGCCAGCAGTTTATCGATGCAGCAGGGTCCCACTGAAGCTTTCTTT. This sequence encodes CASSLSMQQGPTEAFF. This chain joins TRBV27 and TRBJ1-1, with a weak D call TRBD1 (5 bases). CDR1 is MNHEY, CDR2 SMNVEV, per germline (reference sequence). CDR3 size: 16 residues. V was cut by 0 bases and J by 4 bases, with 15 bases left in between.

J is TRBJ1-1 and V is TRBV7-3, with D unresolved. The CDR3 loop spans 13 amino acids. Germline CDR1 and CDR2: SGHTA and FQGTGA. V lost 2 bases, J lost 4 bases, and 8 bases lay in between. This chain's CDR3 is CASSLLGSTEAFF. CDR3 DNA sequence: TGTGCCAGCAGCTTACTAGGGAGCACTGAAGCTTTCTTT.

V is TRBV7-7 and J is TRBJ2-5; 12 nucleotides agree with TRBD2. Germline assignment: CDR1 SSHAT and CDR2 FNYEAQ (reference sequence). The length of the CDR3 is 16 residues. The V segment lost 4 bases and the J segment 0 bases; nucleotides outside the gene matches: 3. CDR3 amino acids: CASSSGLAGHQETQYF. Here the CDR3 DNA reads TGTGCCAGCAGCTCTGGACTAGCGGGACACCAAGAGACCCAGTACTTC.

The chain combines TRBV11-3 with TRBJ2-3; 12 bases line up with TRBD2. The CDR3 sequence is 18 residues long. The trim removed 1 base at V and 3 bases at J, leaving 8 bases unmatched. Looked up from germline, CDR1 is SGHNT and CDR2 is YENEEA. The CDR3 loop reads CASSLGPTSGGPTDTQYF. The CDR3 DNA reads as TGTGCCAGCAGCTTAGGGCCCACTAGCGGGGGGCCGACAGATACGCAGTATTTT.

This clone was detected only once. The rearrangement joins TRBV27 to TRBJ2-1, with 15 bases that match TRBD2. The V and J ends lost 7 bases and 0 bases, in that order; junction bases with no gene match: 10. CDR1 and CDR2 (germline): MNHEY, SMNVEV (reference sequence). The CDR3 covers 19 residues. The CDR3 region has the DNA TGTGCCAGCACCCCGGGACTAGCGGGGGGTGGACCCTCCTACAATGAGCAGTTCTTC. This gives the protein CASTPGLAGGGPSYNEQFF.

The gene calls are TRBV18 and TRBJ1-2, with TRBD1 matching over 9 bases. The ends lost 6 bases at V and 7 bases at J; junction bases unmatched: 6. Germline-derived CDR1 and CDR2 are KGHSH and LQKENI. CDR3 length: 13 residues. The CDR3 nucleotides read TGTGCCAGCTCTCCGGGACAGGGAGTTGGCTACACCTTC. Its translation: CASSPGQGVGYTF.

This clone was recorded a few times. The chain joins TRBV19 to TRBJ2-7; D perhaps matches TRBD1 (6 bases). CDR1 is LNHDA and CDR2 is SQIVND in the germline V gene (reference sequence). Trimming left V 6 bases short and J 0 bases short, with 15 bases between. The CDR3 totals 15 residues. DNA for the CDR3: TGTGCCAGTAGCTCTCCCGGGACATCCTCCTACGAGCAGTACTTC. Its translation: CASSSPGTSSYEQYF.